One and the same sample provided the 8 T cell receptor beta chains below, sequenced in a study of blood T cell repertoires in COVID-19. Method: immunoSEQ multiplex PCR; TCRdb's copy keeps in-frame clones and lacks some. The table shows over 200,000 clones, with over 75% occurring only once. The sequencing sample was made of peripheral blood. These receptors came from an elderly man with acute or convalescent COVID-19.

This chain joins TRBV5-1 and TRBJ2-1; TRBD2 is a possible D gene (5 bases). This CDR3 region has 14 residues. V gave up 0 bases and J gave up 10 bases, with 14 bases separating them. Looked up from germline, CDR1 is SGHRS and CDR2 is YFSETQ. CDR3 protein: CASSLAAPTGEQFF. CDR3 DNA: TGCGCCAGCAGCTTGGCTGCGCCCACGGGGGAGCAGTTCTTC.

The chain links TRBV6-5 to TRBJ1-4; D may be TRBD1 (5 bases). Trimming shortened V by 1 base and J by 5 bases, and 11 bases separated the two germline ends. The CDR3 is 15 amino acids. Germline-derived CDR1 and CDR2 are MNHEY and SVGAGI. CDR3 sequence reads: CASSYLGAENEKLFF. In DNA form, the CDR3 reads TGTGCCAGCAGTTACTTAGGGGCGGAAAATGAAAAACTGTTTTTT.

The rearrangement links TRBV6-2 or TRBV6-3 to TRBJ2-1, with a weak D call TRBD2 (5 bases). Germline lookup yields CDR1 MNHEY and CDR2 SVGEGT. V was cut by 0 bases and J by 8 bases, with 8 bases left in between. The CDR3 has 13 amino acids. As DNA, the CDR3 is TGTGCCAGCAGTTACTCAGAGGGCGATGAGCAGTTCTTC. This encodes CASSYSEGDEQFF.

The rearrangement links TRBV7-2 to TRBJ1-6; tentative D call: TRBD1 (6 bases). This CDR3 contains 13 residues. The ends were cut back, 10 bases at V and 10 bases at J, with 17 bases in the middle. The germline CDR1 and CDR2 sequences are SGHTA and FQGNSA. The CDR3 DNA reads as TGTGCCACTAGAGGGGGACCGGAATCACCCCTCCACTTT. Residues: CATRGGPESPLHF.

As to this clone: The CDR3 carries no conserved terminal phenylalanine or tryptophan, so it likely arises from a read error. It is unclear where the CDR3 begins or ends on the DNA, so no DNA is shown, and the CDR3 is as TCRdb lists it. This chain joins TRBV7-8 and TRBJ2-4; TRBD2, the table's D call, lacks a check against the DNA. Germline V gene sequence: CDR1 SGHVS, CDR2 FQNEAQ. The CDR3 is made up of 9 amino acids, end residues included. The CDR3 sequence is CASSLTRGG.

V is TRBV12-3 or TRBV12-4 and J is TRBJ2-1, with D unresolved. V shed 3 bases and J shed 0 bases, with 3 bases lying between them. The CDR3 consists of 13 residues. In nucleotides, the CDR3 is TGTGCCAGCAGTTTCCGCTCCTACAATGAGCAGTTCTTC. Residues: CASSFRSYNEQFF.

This clone was seen more than once but under ten times. For the CDR3, the DNA is TGTGCCAGTAACCCTACCGGGAGCAGTAACAATGAGCAGTTCTTC. Translation: CASNPTGSSNNEQFF. This chain links TRBV19 with TRBJ2-1; D is perhaps TRBD2 (6 bases). Germline CDR1 and CDR2: LNHDA and SQIVND (reference sequence). Trimming removed 7 bases at V and 5 bases at J, with 18 bases between. The CDR3 consists of 15 residues.

This clone has a handful of counts. The chain carries TRBV10-3 and TRBJ1-2; tentatively, D is TRBD1 (6 bases). V lost 8 bases, J lost 4 bases, and 14 bases lay in between. The CDR3 is made up of 13 amino acids. Germline V gene sequence: CDR1 ENHRY, CDR2 SYGVKD. The CDR3 nucleotides are TGTGCCATCGGCTCAGGGGCTCGCTATGGCTACACCTTC. It specifies CAIGSGARYGYTF.